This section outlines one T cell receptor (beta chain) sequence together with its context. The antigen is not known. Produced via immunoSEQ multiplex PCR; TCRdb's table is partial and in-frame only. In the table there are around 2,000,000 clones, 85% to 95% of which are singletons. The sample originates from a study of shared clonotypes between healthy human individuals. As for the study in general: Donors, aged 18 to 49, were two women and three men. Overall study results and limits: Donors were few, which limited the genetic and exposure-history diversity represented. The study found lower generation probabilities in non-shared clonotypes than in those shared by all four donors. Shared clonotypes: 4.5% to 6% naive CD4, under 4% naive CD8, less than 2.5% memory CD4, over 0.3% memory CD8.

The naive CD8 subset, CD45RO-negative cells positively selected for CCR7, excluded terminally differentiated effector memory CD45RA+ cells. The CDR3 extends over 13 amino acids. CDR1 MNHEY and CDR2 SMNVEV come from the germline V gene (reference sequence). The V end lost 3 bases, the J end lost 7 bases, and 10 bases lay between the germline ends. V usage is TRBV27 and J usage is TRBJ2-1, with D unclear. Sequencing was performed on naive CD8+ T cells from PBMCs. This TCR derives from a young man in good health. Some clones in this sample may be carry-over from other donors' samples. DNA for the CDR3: TGTGCCAGCAGTTTCGACGAAGAGAATGAGCAGTTCTTC. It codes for CASSFDEENEQFF.